The source of this T cell receptor beta chain is a study of blood T cell repertoires in COVID-19. On the study more broadly: Donors in the United States, Italy and Spain gave samples during acute or convalescent COVID-19.

Original analysis: Reference gene primer amplification gave nucleated cell count estimates. Measured with immunoSEQ multiplex PCR; TCRdb has only the in-frame clones, and not every one. The V and J calls and the clone size are those of that table, but D and trimming were determined from the DNA. The table includes about 250,000 clones, around 89% detected once. This CDR3 is 15 amino acids long. CDR1 is SGHRS and CDR2 is YFSETQ in the germline V gene. The V and J ends lost 0 bases and 3 bases, in that order; junction bases with no gene match: 2. This clone was recorded once. The sample was peripheral blood. J is TRBJ2-3 and V is TRBV5-1, with 9 bases matching TRBD1. This clonotype originated in a man between 25 and 39 years old with acute or convalescent COVID-19. In DNA form, the CDR3 reads TGCGCCAGCAGCTTGGACAGGGGGCGGACAGATACGCAGTATTTT. This encodes CASSLDRGRTDTQYF. The whole variable domain, filled in from reference TRBV5-1 and TRBJ2-3, reads KAGVTQTPRYLIKTRGQQVTLSCSPISGHRSVSWYQQTPGQGLQFLFEYFSETQRNKGNFPGRFSGRQFSNSRSEMNVSTLELGDSALYLCASSLDRGRTDTQYFGPGTRLTVL.